This TCR beta chain was captured in a study of T cell responses to AZD1222 COVID-19 vaccine. This CDR3 contains 15 residues. Germline-derived CDR1 and CDR2 are MNHEY and SMNVEV (reference sequence). J gave up 4 bases and V 6 bases, and 10 bases lay outside the gene matches. General observations from the study: All repertoire sampling was performed exclusively after the peak T cell response. As reported, nearly half of all spike-specific TCRs target variant regions that are unmutated. Baseline serology detected seropositivity in only 5 or 6 AZD1222 recipients.

Note on this clone: The antigen is undetermined.

This table comes from immunoSEQ multiplex PCR, and its TCRdb copy is limited to in-frame clones, with some not included. The data show roughly 99,000 clones, 70% to 90% seen once. Sequencing was performed on peripheral blood, taken 28 days after the second AZD1222 dose. The chain has TRBV27 and TRBJ1-2; 8 bases align to TRBD1. This clonotype was obtained from an adult who received the AZD1222 COVID-19 vaccine. Here the CDR3 reads CASSPTGAASYGYTF. The CDR3 DNA is TGTGCCAGCAGCCCGACAGGGGCCGCAAGCTATGGCTACACCTTC.